This TCR beta chain was captured by sequencing in a study of shared clonotypes between healthy human individuals. V lost 1 base and J 8 bases, leaving 11 bases between the germline ends. The CDR3 runs to 13 residues. Germline values: CDR1 SEHNR, CDR2 FQNEAQ (reference sequence). Only CD45RO-negative cells positively selected for CCR7 counted as naive CD8 cells, so terminally differentiated effector memory CD45RA+ cells were excluded. Points from the study as a whole: When compared with the clonotypes that were shared by all four sorted-subset donors, the non-shared clonotypes turned out to have lower generation probabilities. Sorted-subset sequencing, rarefaction showed, was incomplete despite large depth. Sharing across a few donors was seen in about 5% of naive CD4 clonotypes.

Regarding this clone: The antigen is not known.

At the deep level, the assay was run. The table came from immunoSEQ multiplex PCR; TCRdb's copy has only in-frame clones and leaves some out. The sample lists around 1,900,000 clones; 90% to 95% were seen once. Source material: naive CD8+ T cells from PBMCs. The receptor's source is a man between 18 and 35 years old in good health. Some clones in this sample may be carry-over from other donors' samples. The chain is built from TRBV7-9 and TRBJ1-1, with D possibly matching TRBD1 (5 bases). The CDR3 sequence: CASSLGGNREAFF. The CDR3 DNA reads TGTGCCAGCAGCTTAGGAGGGAACAGGGAAGCTTTCTTT. The full variable domain, in which reference TRBV7-9 and TRBJ1-1 provide the parts outside the CDR3, is DTGVSQNPRHKITKRGQNVTFRCDPISEHNRLYWYRQTLGQGPEFLTYFQNEAQLEKSRLLSDRFSAERPKGSFSTLEIQRTEQGDSAMYLCASSLGGNREAFFGQGTRLTVV.